This T cell receptor (beta chain) was captured in a study of PD-L1 blockade in urothelial cancer. Profiling relied on immunoSEQ multiplex PCR, and the TCRdb table lists in-frame clones only, not all of them. This table holds some 45,000 clones, 80% found once. As for time point: pretreatment peripheral blood. CDR3 length: 14 amino acids. In germline, CDR1 is MNHEY, CDR2 SVGAGI. V was trimmed by 5 bases and J by 4 bases, leaving 14 bases between them. This receptor was identified in a man aged 55 to 70 with urothelial cancer. V and J are TRBV6-5 and TRBJ1-1; tentatively, D is TRBD1 (5 bases). Sequencing used PBMCs, obtained around atezolizumab (anti-PD-L1) treatment. CDR3 amino acids: CASSPNGGVTEAFF. DNA of the CDR3: TGTGCCAGCAGTCCCAATGGGGGGGTCACTGAAGCTTTCTTT.